The 5 T cell receptor beta chains below come from one sample, sequenced in a study of shared clonotypes between healthy human individuals. Assay: immunoSEQ multiplex PCR; the TCRdb copy retains only in-frame clones and omits some. The sample includes around 1 million clones, 70% to 85% of them seen just once. Sequencing was performed on memory CD4+ T cells sorted from blood. Subset described: CD45RA-negative fraction. Receptors were obtained from a man between 18 and 35 years old in good health.

The V gene is TRBV9, the J gene TRBJ2-1; D perhaps matches TRBD1 (7 bases). Deletions cut 6 bases from V and 1 base from J, with 17 bases between. The V gene's germline CDR1 is SGDLS and CDR2 YYNGEE. CDR3 length: 16 residues. CDR3 bases: TGTGCCAGCACCCAGGGGGGCGGCTTATCCTACAATGAGCAGTTCTTC. Translation: CASTQGGGLSYNEQFF.

The chain employs TRBV7-6 and TRBJ2-5; 9 bases are a match to TRBD2. Losses at the gene ends were 2 bases for V and 2 bases for J; bases not matched to a gene: 6. This CDR3 region has 16 residues. The germline V gene encodes CDR1 SGHVS and CDR2 FNYEAQ. The CDR3 DNA reads as TGTGCCAGCAGCTTACAAAACCTAGCGGGACAAGAGACCCAGTACTTC. The encoded protein is CASSLQNLAGQETQYF.

The rearrangement links TRBV6-5 to TRBJ1-1; a weak D match, TRBD1 (6 bases). V lost 4 bases and J 5 bases, leaving 11 bases between the germline ends. The length of the CDR3 is 13 residues. Germline V gives CDR1 MNHEY, CDR2 SVGAGI. The CDR3 sequence is CASSSGRGTEAFF. The DNA of the CDR3 is TGTGCCAGCAGTTCCGGCAGGGGAACTGAAGCTTTCTTT.

This rearrangement joins TRBV10-3 to TRBJ2-4; the match to TRBD1 covers 7 bases. Trimming cost V 3 bases and J 4 bases; bases outside gene matches: 3. CDR3 length equals 14 residues. Germline V gene lookup returns CDR1 ENHRY and CDR2 SYGVKD. The CDR3 reads CAISDGTVKNIQYF. The CDR3 DNA follows: TGTGCCATCAGTGACGGGACAGTAAAAAACATTCAGTACTTC.

This clone was observed a handful of times. V and J are TRBV6-1 and TRBJ2-2; 7 nucleotides line up with TRBD2. With V trimmed by 2 bases and J by 6 bases, 9 bases remained unmatched. The CDR3 runs 16 residues. Germline V gene sequence: CDR1 MNHNS, CDR2 SASEGT. CDR3 sequence reads: CASSERAEGRAGELFF. The CDR3 DNA follows: TGTGCCAGCAGTGAAAGGGCGGAGGGGAGGGCCGGGGAGCTGTTTTTT.